The clone carrying this T cell receptor beta chain was found a few times. Its antigen remains unidentified. This entry comes from a study of shared clonotypes between healthy human individuals. Overall study findings and caveats: Naive CD4 clonotypes were shared across a handful of donors at roughly 4.6%. Larger estimated richness was generally seen in naive subsets than in memory subsets. Clonotypes not shared had lower generation probabilities than those common to all four donors.

The data were produced by immunoSEQ multiplex PCR, yet TCRdb's version contains in-frame clones alone and is incomplete. The profile covers roughly 76,000 clones, with around 57% appearing a single time and over 50% taken by the ten largest. The sequencing sample was made of memory CD8+ T cells sorted from blood. Documented subset: CD45RO+ cells pooled with CCR7-negative TemRA cells. This TCR derives from a young man in good health.

The CDR3: CASTRAGVTDTQYF. The CDR3 bases are TGTGCCAGCACCCGAGCGGGAGTAACAGATACGCAGTATTTT. The genes are TRBV11-2 and TRBJ2-3, with TRBD2 matching 8 bases. There are 14 residues in the CDR3. V trimming: 7 bases; J trimming: 3 bases; junction bases outside the gene matches: 6. Germline V CDR1 and CDR2: SGHAT, FQNNGV.